This T cell receptor beta chain is drawn from a study of blood T cells in healthy people across ages. The authors ran a second PCR of about 7 to 11 cycles using a sample-barcoded 5' primer and a J-beta primer mix. From the 5' RACE reads, TCRdb called clonotypes with MiXCR, one entry per CDR3 protein. Of about 600,000 distinct CDR3 sequences in the sample, roughly 43% were seen once. Germline V lookup: CDR1 SGDLS, CDR2 YYNGEE. The CDR3 extends over 15 amino acids. V gave up 3 bases and J gave up 5 bases, with 14 bases separating them. Comments on this clonotype: The target antigen is unknown.

Findings and limits, study-wide: When one million T cells were used, diversity estimates were thought to be underestimates. Getting older went along with TCR beta diversity per million T cells dropping roughly linearly.

V is TRBV9 and J is TRBJ2-2, with D perhaps being TRBD1 or TRBD2 (5 bases each). The receptor's source is an elderly man in good health. Sequenced: blood. The CDR3 is CASSGGQGITGELFF. CDR3 bases: TGTGCCAGCAGCGGAGGGCAGGGAATTACCGGGGAGCTGTTTTTT.